This TCR beta chain was identified in a study of blood T cells in healthy people across ages. J lost 0 bases, V lost 4 bases, and 5 bases had no gene match. The CDR3 is made up of 17 amino acids. From germline, CDR1 is MNHEY and CDR2 SVGAGI. Primers used in a second PCR of roughly 6 to 12 cycles were a sample-barcoded 5' primer and a J-beta primer mix. TCRdb analysed the 5' RACE reads with MiXCR anew, one entry per CDR3 protein. The sample lists about 1.6 million distinct CDR3 sequences; around 36% were seen once. The clonotype originates from a woman aged 25 to 39 in good health. The genes are TRBV6-5 and TRBJ2-6, with 8 bases identical to TRBD1. Material for sequencing was blood. CDR3 DNA sequence: TGTGCCAGCAGTTCCGGGACAGGCCTCTCTGGGGCCAACGTCCTGACTTTC. Translation: CASSSGTGLSGANVLTF.